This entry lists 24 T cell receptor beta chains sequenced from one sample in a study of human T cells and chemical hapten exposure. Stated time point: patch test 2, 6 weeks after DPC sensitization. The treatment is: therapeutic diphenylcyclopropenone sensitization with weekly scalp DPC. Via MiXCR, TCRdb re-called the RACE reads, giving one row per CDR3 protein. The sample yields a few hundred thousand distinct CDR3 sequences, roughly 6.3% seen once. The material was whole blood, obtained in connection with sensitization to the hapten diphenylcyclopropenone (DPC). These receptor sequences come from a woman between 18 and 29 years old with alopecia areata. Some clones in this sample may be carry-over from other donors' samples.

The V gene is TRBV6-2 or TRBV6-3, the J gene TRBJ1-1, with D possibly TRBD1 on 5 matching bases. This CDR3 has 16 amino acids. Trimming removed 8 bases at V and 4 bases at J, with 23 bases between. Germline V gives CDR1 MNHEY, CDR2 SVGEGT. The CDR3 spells CASLHLGGGSGTEAFF. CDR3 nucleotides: TGTGCCAGCCTTCATTTAGGCGGGGGATCCGGCACTGAAGCTTTCTTT.

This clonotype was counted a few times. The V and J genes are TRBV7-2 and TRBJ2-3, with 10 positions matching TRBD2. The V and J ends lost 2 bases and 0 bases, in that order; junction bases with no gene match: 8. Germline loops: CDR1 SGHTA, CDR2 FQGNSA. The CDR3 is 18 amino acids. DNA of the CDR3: TGTGCCAGCAGCTTACACAGCGGGGGGGCTACTAGCACAGATACGCAGTATTTT. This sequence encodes CASSLHSGGATSTDTQYF.

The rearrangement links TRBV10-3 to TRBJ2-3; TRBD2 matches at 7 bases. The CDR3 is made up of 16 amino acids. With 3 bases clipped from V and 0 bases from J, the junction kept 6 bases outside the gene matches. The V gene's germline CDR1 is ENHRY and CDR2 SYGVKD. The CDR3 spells CAISDGRGMSTDTQYF. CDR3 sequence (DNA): TGTGCCATCAGTGATGGGCGGGGGATGAGCACAGATACGCAGTATTTT.

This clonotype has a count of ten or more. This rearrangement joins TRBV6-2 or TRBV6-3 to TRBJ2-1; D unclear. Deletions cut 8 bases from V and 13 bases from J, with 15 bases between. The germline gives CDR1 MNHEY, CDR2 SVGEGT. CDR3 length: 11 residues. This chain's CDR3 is CASGNVPAQFF. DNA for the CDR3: TGTGCCAGCGGCAACGTACCCGCTCAGTTCTTC.

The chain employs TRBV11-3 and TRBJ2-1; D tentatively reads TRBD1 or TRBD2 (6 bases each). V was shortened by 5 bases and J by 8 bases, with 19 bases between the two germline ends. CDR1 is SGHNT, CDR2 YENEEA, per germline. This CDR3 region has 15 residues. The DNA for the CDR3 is TGTGCCAGCAGCCAGCGAGGGGGGCCCGGAGATGAGCAGTTCTTC. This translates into CASSQRGGPGDEQFF.

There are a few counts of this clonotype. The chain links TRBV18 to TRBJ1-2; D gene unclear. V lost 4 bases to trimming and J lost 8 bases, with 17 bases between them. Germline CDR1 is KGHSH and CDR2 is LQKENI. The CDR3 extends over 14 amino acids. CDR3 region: CASSHPAVPYGYTF. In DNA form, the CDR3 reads TGTGCCAGCTCACACCCGGCGGTACCCTACGGCTACACCTTC.

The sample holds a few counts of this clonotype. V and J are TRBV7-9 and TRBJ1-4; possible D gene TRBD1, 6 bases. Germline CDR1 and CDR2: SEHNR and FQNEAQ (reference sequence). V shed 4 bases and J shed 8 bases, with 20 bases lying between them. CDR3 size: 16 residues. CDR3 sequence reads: CASSSWGGQGGEKLFF. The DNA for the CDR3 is TGTGCCAGCAGCTCCTGGGGGGGCCAGGGCGGCGAAAAACTGTTTTTT.

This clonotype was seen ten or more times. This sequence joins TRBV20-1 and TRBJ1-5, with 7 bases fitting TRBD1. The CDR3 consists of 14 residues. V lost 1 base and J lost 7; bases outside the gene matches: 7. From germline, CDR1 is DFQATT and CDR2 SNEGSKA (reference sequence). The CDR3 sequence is CSARVDRVGQPQHF. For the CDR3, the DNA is TGCAGTGCTAGAGTTGACAGGGTCGGGCAGCCCCAGCATTTT.

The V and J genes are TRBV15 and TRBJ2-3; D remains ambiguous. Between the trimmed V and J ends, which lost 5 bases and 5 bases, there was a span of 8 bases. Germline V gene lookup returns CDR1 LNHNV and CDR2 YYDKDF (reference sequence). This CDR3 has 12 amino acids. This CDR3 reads CATSGRVDTQYF. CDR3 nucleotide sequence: TGTGCCACCAGCGGTAGAGTAGATACGCAGTATTTT.

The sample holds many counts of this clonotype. CDR3 sequence (DNA): TGTGCCAGCCGCGGGGGCAGGGACAAAGAGACCCAGTACTTC. Protein sequence: CASRGGRDKETQYF. This rearrangement joins TRBV11-2 to TRBJ2-5, with D perhaps matching TRBD2 (7 bases). In germline, CDR1 is SGHAT, CDR2 FQNNGV. Trimming pared 8 bases from V and 3 bases from J, leaving 16 bases between. There are 14 residues in the CDR3.

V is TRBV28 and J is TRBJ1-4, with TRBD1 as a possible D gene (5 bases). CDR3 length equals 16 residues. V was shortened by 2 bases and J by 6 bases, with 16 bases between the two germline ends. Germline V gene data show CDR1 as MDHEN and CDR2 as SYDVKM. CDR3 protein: CASSLGTPEGYEKLFF. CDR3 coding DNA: TGTGCCAGCAGTTTAGGGACTCCGGAGGGATATGAAAAACTGTTTTTT.

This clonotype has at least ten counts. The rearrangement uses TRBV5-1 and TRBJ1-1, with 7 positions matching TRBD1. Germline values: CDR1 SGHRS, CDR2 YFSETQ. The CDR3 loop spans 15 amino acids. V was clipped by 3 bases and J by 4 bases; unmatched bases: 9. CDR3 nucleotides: TGCGCCAGCAGCTCTTCGACAGGGATGGGCACTGAAGCTTTCTTT. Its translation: CASSSSTGMGTEAFF.

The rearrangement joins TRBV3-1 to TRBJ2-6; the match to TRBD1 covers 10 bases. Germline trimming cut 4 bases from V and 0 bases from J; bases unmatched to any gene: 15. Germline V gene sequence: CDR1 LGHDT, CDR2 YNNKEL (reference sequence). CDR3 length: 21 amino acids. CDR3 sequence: CASSPLFGQGVSSSGANVLTF. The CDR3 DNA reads TGTGCCAGCAGCCCCCTATTTGGACAGGGGGTTTCTAGCTCTGGGGCCAACGTCCTGACTTTC.

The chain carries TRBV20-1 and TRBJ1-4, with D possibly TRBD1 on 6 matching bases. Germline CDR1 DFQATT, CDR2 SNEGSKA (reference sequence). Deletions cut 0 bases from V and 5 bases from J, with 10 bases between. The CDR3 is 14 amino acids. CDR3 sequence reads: CSARDQGKNEKLFF. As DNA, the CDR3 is TGCAGTGCTAGAGACCAGGGGAAGAATGAAAAACTGTTTTTT.

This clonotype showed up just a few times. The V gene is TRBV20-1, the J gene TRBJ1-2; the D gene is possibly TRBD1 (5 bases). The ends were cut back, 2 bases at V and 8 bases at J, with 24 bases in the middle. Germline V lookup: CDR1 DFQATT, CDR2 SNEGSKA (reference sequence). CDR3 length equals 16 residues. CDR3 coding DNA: TGCAGTGCTAGACCCTACCGGGACCCTCGAATGAGAGGCTACACCTTC. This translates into CSARPYRDPRMRGYTF.

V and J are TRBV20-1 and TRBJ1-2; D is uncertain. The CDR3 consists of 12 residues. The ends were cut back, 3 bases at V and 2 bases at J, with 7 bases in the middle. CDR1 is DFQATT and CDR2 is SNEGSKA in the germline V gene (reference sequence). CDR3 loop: CSARGRNYGYTF. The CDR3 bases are TGCAGTGCTAGGGGCAGGAACTATGGCTACACCTTC.

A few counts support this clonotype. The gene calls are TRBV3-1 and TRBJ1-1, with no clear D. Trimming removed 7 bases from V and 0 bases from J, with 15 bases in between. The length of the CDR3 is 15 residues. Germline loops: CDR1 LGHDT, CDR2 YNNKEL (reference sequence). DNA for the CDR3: TGTGCCAGCACCAAACGAGCGAATCTGAACACTGAAGCTTTCTTT. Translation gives CASTKRANLNTEAFF.

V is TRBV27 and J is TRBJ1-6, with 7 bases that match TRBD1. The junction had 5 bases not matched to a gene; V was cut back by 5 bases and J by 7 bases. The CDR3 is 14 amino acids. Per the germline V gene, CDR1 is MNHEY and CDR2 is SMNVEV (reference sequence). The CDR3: CASSPWTGNSPLHF. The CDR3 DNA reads TGTGCCAGCAGTCCATGGACAGGAAATTCACCCCTCCACTTT.

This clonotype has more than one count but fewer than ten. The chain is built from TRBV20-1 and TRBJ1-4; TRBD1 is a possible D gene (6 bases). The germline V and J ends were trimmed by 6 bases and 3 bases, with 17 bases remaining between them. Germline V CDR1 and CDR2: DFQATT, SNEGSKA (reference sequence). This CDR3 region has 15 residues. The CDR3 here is CSASGGGTANEKLFF. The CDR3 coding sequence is TGCAGTGCCTCCGGAGGGGGGACCGCTAATGAAAAACTGTTTTTT.

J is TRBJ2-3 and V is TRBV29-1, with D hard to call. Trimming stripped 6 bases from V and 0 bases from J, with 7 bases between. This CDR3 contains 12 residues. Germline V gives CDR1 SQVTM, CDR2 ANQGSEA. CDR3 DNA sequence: TGCAGCGTCCAGCTCAGCACAGATACGCAGTATTTT. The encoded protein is CSVQLSTDTQYF.

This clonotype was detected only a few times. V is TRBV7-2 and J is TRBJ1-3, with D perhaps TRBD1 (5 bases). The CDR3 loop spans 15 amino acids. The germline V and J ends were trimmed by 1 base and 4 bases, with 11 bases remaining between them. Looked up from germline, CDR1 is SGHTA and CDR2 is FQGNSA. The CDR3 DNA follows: TGTGCCAGCAGCTTAGTCCCAGGGCCCGGAAACACCATATATTTT. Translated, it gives CASSLVPGPGNTIYF.

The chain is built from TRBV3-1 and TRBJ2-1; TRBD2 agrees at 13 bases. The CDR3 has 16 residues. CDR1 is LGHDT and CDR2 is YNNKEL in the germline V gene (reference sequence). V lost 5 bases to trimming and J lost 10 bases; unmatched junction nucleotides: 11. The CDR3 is CASSASTSGGSGEQFF. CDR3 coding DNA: TGTGCCAGCAGCGCCTCGACTAGCGGGGGGTCAGGGGAGCAGTTCTTC.

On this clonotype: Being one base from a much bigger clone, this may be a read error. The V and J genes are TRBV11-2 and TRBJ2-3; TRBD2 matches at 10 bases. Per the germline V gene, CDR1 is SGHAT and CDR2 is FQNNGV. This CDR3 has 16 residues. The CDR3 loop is CVSSPGTSVLSDTQYF. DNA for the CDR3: TGTGTCAGCAGCCCCGGGACTAGCGTTCTATCAGATACGCAGTATTTT.

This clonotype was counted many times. Here the CDR3 reads CASSPTGRNYGYTF. The CDR3 DNA reads TGCGCCAGCAGCCCGACAGGGAGGAACTATGGCTACACCTTC. V gene TRBV5-1 combines with J gene TRBJ1-2; 7 bases fit TRBD1. Trimming removed 4 bases from V and 2 bases from J; junction bases left unmatched: 5. In germline, CDR1 is SGHRS, CDR2 YFSETQ. The CDR3 loop spans 14 amino acids.